This T cell receptor (beta chain) was obtained from a study of T-cell memory formation after mild COVID-19. This CDR3 has 13 residues. The germline CDR1 and CDR2 sequences are LNHNV and YYDKDF (reference sequence). The V gene lost 1 base and the J gene lost 5 bases, with 9 bases spanning the gap. TCRdb fed the 5' RACE reads into MiXCR, producing one record per CDR3 protein. The data contain 190,000 or so distinct CDR3 sequences, roughly 10% of them seen just once; the ten biggest clones take up roughly 3.2%. Sequencing was carried out using PBMCs or a T cell subset sorted from them (not recorded which). This receptor was obtained from a man aged 18-30 years who had mild COVID-19 (a few samples of this study predate the infection). Cell type and time point are not known. The chain is built from TRBV15 and TRBJ2-7; no definite D call. CDR3 bases: TGTGCCACCAGCAGAGGTCGGCAGAACGAGCAGTACTTC. Translation: CATSRGRQNEQYF.